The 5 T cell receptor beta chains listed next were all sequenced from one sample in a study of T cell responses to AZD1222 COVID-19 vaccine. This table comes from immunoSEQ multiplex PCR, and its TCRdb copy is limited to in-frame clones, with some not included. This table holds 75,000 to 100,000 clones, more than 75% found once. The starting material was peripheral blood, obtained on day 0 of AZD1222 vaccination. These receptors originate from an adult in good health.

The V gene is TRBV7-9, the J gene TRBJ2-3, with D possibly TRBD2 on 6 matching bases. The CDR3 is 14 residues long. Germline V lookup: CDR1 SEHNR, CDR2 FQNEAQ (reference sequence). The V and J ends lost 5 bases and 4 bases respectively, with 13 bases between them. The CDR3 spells CASSPSGVADTQYF. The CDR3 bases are TGTGCCAGCAGCCCCTCGGGGGTGGCAGATACGCAGTATTTT.

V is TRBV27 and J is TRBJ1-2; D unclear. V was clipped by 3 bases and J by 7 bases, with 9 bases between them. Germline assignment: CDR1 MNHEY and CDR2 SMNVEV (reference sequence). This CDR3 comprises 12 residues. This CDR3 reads CASSFSGFGYTF. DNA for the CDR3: TGTGCCAGCAGTTTTTCAGGTTTTGGCTACACCTTC.

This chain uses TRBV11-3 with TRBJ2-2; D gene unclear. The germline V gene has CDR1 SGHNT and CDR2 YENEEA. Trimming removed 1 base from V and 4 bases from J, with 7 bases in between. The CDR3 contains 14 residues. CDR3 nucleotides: TGTGCCAGCAGCTTAGGGGCCTCCACCGGGGAGCTGTTTTTT. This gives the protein CASSLGASTGELFF. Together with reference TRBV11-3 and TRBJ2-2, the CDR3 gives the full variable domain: EAGVVQSPRYKIIEKKQPVAFWCNPISGHNTLYWYLQNLGQGPELLIRYENEEAVDDSQLPKDRFSAERLKGVDSTLKIQPAELGDSAVYLCASSLGASTGELFFGEGSRLTVL.

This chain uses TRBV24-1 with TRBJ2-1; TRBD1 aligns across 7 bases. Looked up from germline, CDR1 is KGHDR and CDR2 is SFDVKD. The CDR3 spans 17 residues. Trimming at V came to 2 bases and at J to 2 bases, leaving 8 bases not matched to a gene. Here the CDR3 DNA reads TGTGCCACCAGTGATTCCGCCCGGGACAGCCCCTACAATGAGCAGTTCTTC. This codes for CATSDSARDSPYNEQFF.

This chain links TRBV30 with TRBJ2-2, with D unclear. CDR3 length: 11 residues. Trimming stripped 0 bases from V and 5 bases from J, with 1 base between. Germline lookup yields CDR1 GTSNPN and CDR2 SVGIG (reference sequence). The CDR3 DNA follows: TGTGCCTGGAGTGTAACCGGGGAGCTGTTTTTT. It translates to CAWSVTGELFF.